Shown below are 9 T cell receptor beta chains from a single sample sequenced in a study of cytomegalovirus exposure and HLA in healthy donors. Sequenced by immunoSEQ multiplex PCR; TCRdb stores in-frame clones only, minus some. Found here are 100,000 to 150,000 clones, roughly 90% of them singletons; the top ten hold roughly 2%. Sequencing input: PBMCs. These receptors all stem from a woman between 18 and 29 years old in good health and CMV-seronegative.

V is TRBV2 and J is TRBJ1-2; 7 nucleotides align to TRBD1. Unmatched junction bases numbered 2, after V lost 1 base and J lost 6 bases. This CDR3 region has 13 residues. CDR1 and CDR2 (germline): SNHLY, FYNNEI. The CDR3 DNA sequence: TGTGCCAGCAGTGAAGTAACAGGGGATGGCTACACCTTC. Translating gives CASSEVTGDGYTF.

The chain combines TRBV19 with TRBJ2-3; 7 nucleotides agree with TRBD1. In germline, CDR1 is LNHDA, CDR2 SQIVND (reference sequence). V lost 3 bases to trimming and J lost 0 bases; unmatched junction nucleotides: 9. The CDR3 sequence is 17 residues long. CDR3: CASSMRRDRASTDTQYF. DNA of the CDR3: TGTGCCAGTAGTATGCGTAGGGACAGAGCTAGCACAGATACGCAGTATTTT.

This clone was found a few times. The V call is TRBV4-2, the J call TRBJ2-7; D may be TRBD1 (5 bases). Between the trimmed V and J ends, which lost 0 bases and 6 bases, there was a span of 6 bases. The CDR3 runs 12 residues. Germline V gene sequence: CDR1 LGHNA, CDR2 YNFKEQ. CDR3 loop: CASSQEGPEQYF. The CDR3 bases are TGTGCCAGCAGCCAAGAGGGGCCCGAGCAGTACTTC.

This clone was detected once. The rearrangement joins TRBV21-1 to TRBJ2-3; the listed D gene, TRBD2, was not tested against the DNA. TRBV21-1 is tagged as a pseudogene. This CDR3 contains 15 residues. The CDR3 reads CASRKKGGPADTQYF. The CDR3, as DNA: TGTGCCAGCAGGAAAAAGGGGGGGCCCGCAGATACGCAGTATTTT.

In this sample, this clone turned up once. V usage is TRBV7-8 and J usage is TRBJ1-1, with TRBD1 matching 7 bases. Germline-derived CDR1 and CDR2 are SGHVS and FQNEAQ. The CDR3 length is 19 residues. With V trimmed by 6 bases and J by 1 base, 20 bases remained unmatched. The CDR3 DNA reads TGTGCCAGCAGTGGGACAGATCACCCCGCCGCCCAACGGAACACTGAAGCTTTCTTT. Translating gives CASSGTDHPAAQRNTEAFF.

The rearrangement joins TRBV4-1 to TRBJ1-2; D is uncertain. The CDR3 runs to 15 residues. Germline V gene sequence: CDR1 MGHRA, CDR2 YSYEKL. V was trimmed by 3 bases and J by 0 bases, leaving 11 bases between them. CDR3 bases: TGCGCCAGCAGCCAGATTGCGGGAACTAACTATGGCTACACCTTC. Amino acids: CASSQIAGTNYGYTF.

This CDR3 is CAWGGATNEKLFF. CDR3 nucleotides: TGTGCCTGGGGGGGCGCAACTAATGAAAAACTGTTTTTT. The gene calls are TRBV30 and TRBJ1-4, with a tentative D call TRBD1 (6 bases). The CDR3 has 13 residues. Germline CDR1 reads GTSNPN; CDR2 reads SVGIG (reference sequence). The germline V and J ends were trimmed by 5 bases and 0 bases, with 7 bases remaining between them.

This clone was seen just once. This chain joins TRBV25-1 and TRBJ2-3, with D maybe TRBD2 (5 bases). CDR3 size: 15 residues. V was trimmed by 2 bases and J by 4 bases, leaving 13 bases between them. The germline V gene encodes CDR1 MGHDK and CDR2 SYGVNS. The CDR3 nucleotides are TGTGCCAGCAGTGAACCGGCTGGGAGAGCAGATACGCAGTATTTT. Translated: CASSEPAGRADTQYF.

The chain has TRBV9 and TRBJ1-2; possible D gene TRBD1, 5 bases. V lost 0 bases and J lost 3, with 9 bases in between. The CDR3 contains 14 residues. Germline V gene lookup returns CDR1 SGDLS and CDR2 YYNGEE. Here the CDR3 reads CASSVGGGDYGYTF. The CDR3 DNA is TGTGCCAGCAGCGTAGGGGGCGGCGACTATGGCTACACCTTC.